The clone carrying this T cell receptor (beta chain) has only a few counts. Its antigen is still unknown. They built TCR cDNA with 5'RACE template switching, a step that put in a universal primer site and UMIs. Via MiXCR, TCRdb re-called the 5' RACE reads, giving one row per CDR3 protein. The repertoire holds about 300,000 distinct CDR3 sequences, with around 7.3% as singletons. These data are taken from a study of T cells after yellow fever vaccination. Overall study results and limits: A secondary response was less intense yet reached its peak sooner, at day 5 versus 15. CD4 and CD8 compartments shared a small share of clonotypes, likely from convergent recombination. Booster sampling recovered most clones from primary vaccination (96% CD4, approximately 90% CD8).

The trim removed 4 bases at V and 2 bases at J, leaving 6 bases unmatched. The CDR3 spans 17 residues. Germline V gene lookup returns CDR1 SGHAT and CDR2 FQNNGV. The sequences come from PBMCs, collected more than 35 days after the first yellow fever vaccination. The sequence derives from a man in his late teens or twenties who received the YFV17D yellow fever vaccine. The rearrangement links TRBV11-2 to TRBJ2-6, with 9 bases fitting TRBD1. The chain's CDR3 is CASSSGDRVPGANVLTF. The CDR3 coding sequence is TGTGCCAGCAGCTCTGGGGACAGGGTCCCTGGGGCCAACGTCCTGACTTTC. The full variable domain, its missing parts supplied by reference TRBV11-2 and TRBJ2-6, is EAGVAQSPRYKIIEKRQSVAFWCNPISGHATLYWYQQILGQGPKLLIQFQNNGVVDDSQLPKDRFSAERLKGVDSTLKIQPAKLEDSAVYLCASSSGDRVPGANVLTFGAGSRLTVL.